One sample yielded the 22 T cell receptor beta chains listed below, sequenced in a study of graft-versus-host responses after intestinal transplantation. The protocol was immunoSEQ multiplex PCR, while the TCRdb copy is restricted to in-frame clones and leaves out a portion. The sample has about 120,000 clones, roughly nine tenths seen once. Their antigens remain unidentified. Source: unstimulated CD4+ T cells sorted from spleen or lymph node cells, taken before intestinal transplant. The receptors derive from a human donor who received an intestinal transplant.

This clone was seen a single time. This CDR3 is CASSGDLKGYEQYF. DNA for the CDR3: TGTGCCAGCAGCGGTGACTTGAAAGGCTACGAGCAGTACTTC. The chain employs TRBV9 and TRBJ2-7; D unresolved. The CDR3 loop spans 14 amino acids. Germline V gives CDR1 SGDLS, CDR2 YYNGEE. V was shortened by 3 bases and J by 3 bases, with 13 bases between the two germline ends.

The V and J genes are TRBV7-2 and TRBJ2-5, with 12 positions matching TRBD2. The J segment lost 5 bases and the V segment lost 6 bases, leaving 4 bases of the junction unmatched. The CDR3 contains 14 residues. Germline V gives CDR1 SGHTA, CDR2 FQGNSA. The CDR3 coding sequence is TGTGCCAGCAGACTAGCGGGGGGATGGGAGACCCAGTACTTC. Protein: CASRLAGGWETQYF.

J is TRBJ2-1 and V is TRBV7-8; TRBD2 matches at 8 bases. V lost 5 bases and J lost 3; bases outside the gene matches: 9. CDR1 and CDR2 (germline): SGHVS, FQNEAQ. This CDR3 contains 16 residues. In DNA, the CDR3 is TGTGCCAGCAGCCCCGCTCGGGGGGGCCTCTACAATGAGCAGTTCTTC. Its translation: CASSPARGGLYNEQFF.

The V and J genes are TRBV19 and TRBJ1-1, with D hard to call. Between the trimmed V and J ends, which lost 8 bases and 2 bases, there was a span of 6 bases. CDR1 and CDR2 (germline): LNHDA, SQIVND (reference sequence). CDR3 size: 11 residues. The CDR3 loop is CASLRNTEAFF. In nucleotides, the CDR3 is TGTGCCAGTTTGAGAAACACTGAAGCTTTCTTT.

The V and J genes are TRBV18 and TRBJ2-3, with D possibly being TRBD2 (6 bases). This CDR3 is 12 amino acids long. V was cut by 8 bases and J by 4 bases, with 10 bases left in between. The germline gives CDR1 KGHSH, CDR2 LQKENI. CDR3 bases: TGTGCCAGCCAAGGGACTGCAGATACGCAGTATTTT. Its translation is CASQGTADTQYF.

The chain is built from TRBV20-1 and TRBJ2-5, with a weak D call TRBD2 (5 bases). Matching the DNA end better, TRBJ2-7 makes the J call doubtful. Germline V gives CDR1 DFQATT, CDR2 SNEGSKA (reference sequence). This CDR3 contains 11 residues. The CDR3 loop reads CSAWTDYEQYF. DNA for the CDR3: TGCAGTGCTTGGACTGATTACGAGCAGTACTTC.

The rearrangement links TRBV28 to TRBJ1-2, with 8 bases identical to TRBD1. The V gene end was trimmed by 4 bases and the J gene end by 4 bases; junction bases not matched to a gene: 5. Germline CDR1 MDHEN, CDR2 SYDVKM. CDR3 size: 14 residues. In DNA form, the CDR3 reads TGTGCCAGCAGTTCTACCGACAGGGGCTATGGCTACACCTTC. This encodes CASSSTDRGYGYTF.

The chain couples TRBV29-1 to TRBJ2-5, with D perhaps matching TRBD2 (6 bases). The length of the CDR3 is 12 residues. Looked up from germline, CDR1 is SQVTM and CDR2 is ANQGSEA. V was cut by 3 bases and J by 5 bases, with 10 bases left in between. The CDR3 loop is CSVDGGMETQYF. For the CDR3, the DNA is TGCAGCGTTGATGGGGGGATGGAGACCCAGTACTTC. The whole variable domain, remainder taken from reference TRBV29-1 and TRBJ2-5, is SAVISQKPSRDICQRGTSLTIQCQVDSQVTMMFWYRQQPGQSLTLIATANQGSEATYESGFVIDKFPISRPNLTFSTLTVSNMSPEDSSIYLCSVDGGMETQYFGPGTRLLVL.

The CDR3 bases are TGTGCCATCAAGTCGGCCAGCGGGGTTTACGAGCAGTACTTC. Protein product: CAIKSASGVYEQYF. The chain employs TRBV10-3 and TRBJ2-7, with 7 bases aligning to TRBD2. CDR1 ENHRY and CDR2 SYGVKD come from the germline V gene. Trimming at V came to 7 bases and at J to 4 bases, leaving 10 bases not matched to a gene. The CDR3 covers 14 residues.

Remarks on this clone: The same CDR3 is also encoded by other DNA sequences in this sample. The rearrangement joins TRBV5-1 to TRBJ2-3; D possibly corresponds to TRBD2 (6 bases). Between the trimmed V and J ends, which lost 0 bases and 1 base, there was a span of 6 bases. This CDR3 is built from 14 residues. Germline V gene lookup returns CDR1 SGHRS and CDR2 YFSETQ. CDR3 coding DNA: TGCGCCAGCAGCTTGGCGGGAGGCACAGATACGCAGTATTTT. Amino acid sequence: CASSLAGGTDTQYF.

The chain combines TRBV5-5 with TRBJ2-7; TRBD1 matches 7 bases. J lost 1 base, V lost 3 bases, and 10 bases had no gene match. The germline V gene encodes CDR1 SGHKS and CDR2 YYEKEE (reference sequence). The CDR3 sequence is 16 residues long. The CDR3 sequence is CASSSPRQGISYEQYF. CDR3 bases: TGTGCCAGCAGCTCCCCGAGACAGGGTATTTCCTACGAGCAGTACTTC. Combining the CDR3 with reference TRBV5-5 and TRBJ2-7 gives the whole variable domain DAGVTQSPTHLIKTRGQQVTLRCSPISGHKSVSWYQQVLGQGPQFIFQYYEKEERGRGNFPDRFSARQFPNYSSELNVNALLLGDSALYLCASSSPRQGISYEQYFGPGTRLTVT.

V is TRBV7-3 and J is TRBJ1-1; 8 bases are shared with TRBD1. This CDR3 is built from 13 residues. V dropped 4 bases and J dropped 5; count of bases not matched to a gene: 3. CDR1 and CDR2 from the germline V gene are SGHTA and FQGTGA. CDR3 sequence reads: CASSSDRGTEAFF. CDR3 sequence (DNA): TGTGCCAGCAGCTCAGACAGGGGAACTGAAGCTTTCTTT.

The chain uses TRBV27 and TRBJ2-2; 10 bases line up with TRBD1. Trimming removed 5 bases from V and 6 bases from J; junction bases left unmatched: 9. Looked up from germline, CDR1 is MNHEY and CDR2 is SMNVEV (reference sequence). The CDR3 length is 16 residues. CDR3 loop: CASSPTGGGRPGELFF. The CDR3 DNA sequence: TGTGCCAGCAGTCCGACAGGGGGCGGCCGTCCCGGGGAGCTGTTTTTT.

The chain is built from TRBV10-3 and TRBJ2-7; possibly TRBD1 for D (6 bases). The V gene lost 4 bases and the J gene lost 1 base, with 11 bases spanning the gap. The germline V gene has CDR1 ENHRY and CDR2 SYGVKD. The CDR3 runs to 14 residues. The CDR3 region is CAISGITGSYEQYF. The CDR3 nucleotides read TGTGCCATCAGTGGAATTACAGGGTCCTACGAGCAGTACTTC.

The count of this clone is one. V and J are TRBV27 and TRBJ2-7; D may be TRBD2 (5 bases). V lost 5 bases to trimming and J lost 0 bases, with 11 bases between them. CDR3 size: 14 residues. The germline V gene encodes CDR1 MNHEY and CDR2 SMNVEV (reference sequence). As DNA, the CDR3 is TGTGCCAGCAGTCCCCGACGGGACTCCTACGAGCAGTACTTC. It encodes CASSPRRDSYEQYF.

This clone was seen just once. The rearrangement links TRBV4-1 to TRBJ2-5; 8 bases are shared with TRBD2. Germline V gene sequence: CDR1 MGHRA, CDR2 YSYEKL. J was trimmed by 2 bases and V by 0 bases; bases with no gene match: 8. CDR3 length equals 17 residues. The CDR3 protein is CASSQDVAGGPQETQYF. CDR3 coding DNA: TGCGCCAGCAGCCAAGACGTGGCGGGGGGCCCGCAAGAGACCCAGTACTTC.

CDR3 region: CASSSLIRVSGNYEQYF. CDR3 bases: TGTGCCAGCAGTTCCCTCATCCGTGTTAGCGGCAACTACGAGCAGTACTTC. The rearrangement joins TRBV27 to TRBJ2-7; TRBD2 might be the D (6 bases). Germline CDR1 reads MNHEY; CDR2 reads SMNVEV (reference sequence). This CDR3 has 17 residues. V lost 4 bases and J 3 bases, leaving 22 bases between the germline ends.

The chain combines TRBV28 with TRBJ1-5; 7 bases fit TRBD1. Germline CDR1 reads MDHEN; CDR2 reads SYDVKM. The V and J ends lost 3 bases and 1 base, in that order; junction bases with no gene match: 3. The CDR3 loop spans 15 amino acids. As DNA, the CDR3 is TGTGCCAGCAGTTTGACAGGGTGGAGCAATCAGCCCCAGCATTTT. Amino acid sequence: CASSLTGWSNQPQHF.

This chain joins TRBV4-1 and TRBJ1-6; D gene ambiguous. Trimming stripped 0 bases from V and 4 bases from J, with 22 bases between. The germline V gene encodes CDR1 MGHRA and CDR2 YSYEKL. This CDR3 contains 20 residues. CDR3 in amino acids: CASSQEGPAPPNQYNSPLHF. In DNA, the CDR3 is TGCGCCAGCAGCCAAGAGGGCCCGGCTCCCCCGAACCAATATAATTCACCCCTCCACTTT.

The chain recombines TRBV5-6 with TRBJ2-3; D might be TRBD2 (6 bases). Trimming removed 0 bases from V and 3 bases from J, with 14 bases in between. Germline lookup yields CDR1 SGHDT and CDR2 YYEEEE. The CDR3 extends over 16 amino acids. This CDR3 is CASSLVLAEATDTQYF. The DNA for the CDR3 is TGTGCCAGCAGCTTGGTGTTAGCGGAGGCAACAGATACGCAGTATTTT.

The chain links TRBV29-1 to TRBJ1-2, with D maybe TRBD1 (6 bases). The CDR3 consists of 14 residues. The germline V and J ends were trimmed by 0 bases and 7 bases, with 15 bases remaining between them. Germline V gene sequence: CDR1 SQVTM, CDR2 ANQGSEA. CDR3 in amino acids: CSVEEGAGVAGYTF. Here the CDR3 DNA reads TGCAGCGTTGAAGAAGGGGCAGGGGTCGCTGGCTACACCTTC.

The V and J genes are TRBV5-1 and TRBJ2-7; possibly TRBD1 for D (6 bases). Germline CDR1 is SGHRS and CDR2 is YFSETQ. CDR3 length: 15 amino acids. The V gene lost 0 bases and the J gene lost 7 bases, with 17 bases spanning the gap. CDR3 nucleotides: TGCGCCAGCAGCTTGGCCCTGACAGGACGTTCTGAGCAGTACTTC. It yields the protein CASSLALTGRSEQYF.